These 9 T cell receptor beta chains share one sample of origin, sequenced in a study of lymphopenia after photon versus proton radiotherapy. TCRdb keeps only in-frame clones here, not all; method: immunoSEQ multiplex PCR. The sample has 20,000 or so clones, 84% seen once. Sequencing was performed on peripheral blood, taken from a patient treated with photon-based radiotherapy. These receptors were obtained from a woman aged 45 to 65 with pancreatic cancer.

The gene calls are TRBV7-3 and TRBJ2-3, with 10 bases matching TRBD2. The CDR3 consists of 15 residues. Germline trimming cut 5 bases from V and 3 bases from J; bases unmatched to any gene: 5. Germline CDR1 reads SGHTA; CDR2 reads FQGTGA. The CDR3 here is CASSPGTSVTDTQYF. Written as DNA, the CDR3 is TGTGCCAGCAGCCCCGGGACTAGCGTTACAGATACGCAGTATTTT.

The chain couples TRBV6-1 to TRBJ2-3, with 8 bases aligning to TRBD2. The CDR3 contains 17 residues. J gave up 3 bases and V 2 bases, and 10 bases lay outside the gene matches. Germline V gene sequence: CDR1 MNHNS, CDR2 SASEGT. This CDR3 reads CASSEFPQRESTDTQYF. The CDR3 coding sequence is TGTGCCAGCAGTGAATTCCCCCAGCGGGAGTCTACAGATACGCAGTATTTT.

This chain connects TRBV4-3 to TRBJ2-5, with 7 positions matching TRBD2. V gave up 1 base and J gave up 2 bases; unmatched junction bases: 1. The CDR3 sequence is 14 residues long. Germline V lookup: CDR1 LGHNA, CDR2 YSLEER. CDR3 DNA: TGCGCCAGCAGCCAAGGGGGAGGGCAAGAGACCCAGTACTTC. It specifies CASSQGGGQETQYF.

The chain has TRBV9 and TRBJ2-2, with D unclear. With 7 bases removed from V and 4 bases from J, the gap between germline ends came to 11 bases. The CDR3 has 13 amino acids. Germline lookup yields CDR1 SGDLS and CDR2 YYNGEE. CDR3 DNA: TGTGCCAGCCACCCGCTTCCCACCGGGGAGCTGTTTTTT. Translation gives CASHPLPTGELFF.

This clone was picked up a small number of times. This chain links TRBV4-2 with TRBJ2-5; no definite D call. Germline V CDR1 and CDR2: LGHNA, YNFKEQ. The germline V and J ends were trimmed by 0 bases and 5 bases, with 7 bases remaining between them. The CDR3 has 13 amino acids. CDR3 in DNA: TGTGCCAGCAGCCAAGAAATAATGGAGACCCAGTACTTC. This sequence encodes CASSQEIMETQYF.

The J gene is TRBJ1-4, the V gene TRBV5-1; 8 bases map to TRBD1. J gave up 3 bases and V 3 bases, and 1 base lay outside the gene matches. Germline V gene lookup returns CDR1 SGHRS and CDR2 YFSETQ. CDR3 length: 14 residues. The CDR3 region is CASSSDRANEKLFF. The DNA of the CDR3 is TGCGCCAGCAGCTCGGACAGGGCTAATGAAAAACTGTTTTTT.

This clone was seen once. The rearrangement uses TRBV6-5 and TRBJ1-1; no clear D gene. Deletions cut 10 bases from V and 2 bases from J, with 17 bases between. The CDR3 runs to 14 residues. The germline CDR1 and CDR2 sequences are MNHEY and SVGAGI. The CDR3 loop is CATPGGSLNTEAFF. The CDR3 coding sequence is TGTGCCACACCCGGTGGTAGTCTTAACACTGAAGCTTTCTTT.

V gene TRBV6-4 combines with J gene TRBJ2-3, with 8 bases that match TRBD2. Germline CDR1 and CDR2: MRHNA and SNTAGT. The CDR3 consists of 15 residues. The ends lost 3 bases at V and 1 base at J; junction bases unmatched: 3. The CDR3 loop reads CASSDSGGGTDTQYF. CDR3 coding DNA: TGTGCCAGCAGTGATTCGGGAGGGGGCACAGATACGCAGTATTTT.

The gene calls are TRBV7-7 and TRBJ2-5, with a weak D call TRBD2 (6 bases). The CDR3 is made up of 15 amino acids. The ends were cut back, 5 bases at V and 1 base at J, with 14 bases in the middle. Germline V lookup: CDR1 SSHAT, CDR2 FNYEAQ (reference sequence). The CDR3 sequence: CASSPRTIFQETQYF. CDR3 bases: TGTGCCAGCAGCCCCCGGACTATATTCCAAGAGACCCAGTACTTC.